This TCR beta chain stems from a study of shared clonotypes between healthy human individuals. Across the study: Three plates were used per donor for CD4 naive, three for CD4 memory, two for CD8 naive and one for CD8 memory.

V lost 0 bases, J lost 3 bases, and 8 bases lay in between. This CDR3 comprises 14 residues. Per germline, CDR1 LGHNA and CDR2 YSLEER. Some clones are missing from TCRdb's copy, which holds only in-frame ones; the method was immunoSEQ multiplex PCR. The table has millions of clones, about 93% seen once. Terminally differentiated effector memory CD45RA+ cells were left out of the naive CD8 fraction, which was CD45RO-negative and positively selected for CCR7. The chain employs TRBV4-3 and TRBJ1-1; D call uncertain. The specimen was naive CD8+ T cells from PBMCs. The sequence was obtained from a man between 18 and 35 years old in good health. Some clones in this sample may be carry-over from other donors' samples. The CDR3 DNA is TGCGCCAGCAGCCAAGAGGGCTTCTACACTGAAGCTTTCTTT. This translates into CASSQEGFYTEAFF.